A selection of T cell receptor beta chains follows, all from one sample in a study of CD8+CD57+ T cells in acquired aplastic anemia. TCRdb processed the reads anew with MiXCR; each CDR3 protein has one entry. The table lists roughly 160,000 distinct CDR3 sequences, 45% to 55% of them singletons. The source material was sorted CD4+, CD8+, or CD8+CD57+ T cells (not recorded which) from PBMCs. These receptors were taken from a human donor with aplastic anemia. The CDR3 runs from the conserved cysteine through the conserved F or W. The order of the fields is clone size, V gene, J gene, D gene, CDR3 protein, CDR3 DNA. D genes are given only for firm matches. Some rows have no size entry. The others give once, few or many, or a class for an expanded clone.

>many|TRBV11-1|TRBJ1-1|NA
CASSLAGTLTEAFF
TGTGCCAGCAGCTTAGCCGGGACACTCACTGAAGCTTTCTTT
>few|TRBV29-1|TRBJ1-3|NA
CSVPWGNTIYF
TGCAGCGTTCCGTGGGGAAACACCATATATTTT
>NA|TRBV5-5|TRBJ1-3|NA
CASSGQADSGNTIYF
TGTGCCAGCAGCGGCCAAGCAGACTCTGGAAACACCATATATTTT
>NA|TRBV10-3|TRBJ2-3|NA
CAISEAQVRGTQYF
TGTGCCATCAGTGAGGCACAGGTTCGGGGTACGCAGTATTTT
>NA|TRBV11-2|TRBJ2-1|NA
CASSPVSGAVFYNEQFF
TGTGCCAGCAGCCCAGTCTCCGGGGCCGTGTTCTACAATGAGCAGTTCTTC
>NA|TRBV19|TRBJ2-2|NA
CASSIWQGNTGELFF
TGTGCCAGTAGTATATGGCAGGGGAACACCGGGGAGCTGTTTTTT
>NA|TRBV20-1|TRBJ1-6|TRBD1
CSAGQGSPLHF
TGCAGTGCTGGACAGGGCTCACCCCTCCACTTT
>few|TRBV3-1|TRBJ1-2|NA
CASSEGLNRDYGYTF
TGTGCCAGCAGCGAAGGACTTAATCGGGACTATGGCTACACCTTC
>many|TRBV6-5|TRBJ1-2|TRBD1
CASSYRTGKGYTF
TGTGCCAGCAGTTACCGGACAGGGAAAGGCTACACCTTC
>NA|TRBV5-8|TRBJ1-2|NA
CASSFEALTGYGYTF
TGTGCCAGCAGCTTCGAGGCCCTAACGGGCTATGGCTACACCTTC
>many|TRBV11-1|TRBJ2-7|TRBD1
CASSLQGFAYEQYF
TGTGCCAGCAGCCTACAGGGGTTCGCCTACGAGCAGTACTTC
>few|TRBV10-3|TRBJ2-7|TRBD2
CAISGGDSGNLYEQYF
TGTGCCATCAGTGGGGGGGATAGCGGGAACCTGTACGAGCAGTACTTC
>NA|TRBV9|TRBJ2-2|NA
CASSQDTTSSNTGELFF
TGTGCCAGCAGCCAAGACACCACATCGTCGAACACCGGGGAGCTGTTTTTT
>many|TRBV7-6|TRBJ2-1|NA
CASSLGRDLGNEQFF
TGTGCCAGCAGCTTGGGACGGGACCTAGGGAATGAGCAGTTCTTC
>many|TRBV9|TRBJ1-1|NA
CASSVATEASAEAFF
TGTGCCAGCAGCGTAGCCACAGAGGCCTCGGCTGAAGCTTTCTTT
>NA|TRBV29-1|TRBJ1-5|TRBD1
CSVGTGHNQPQHF
TGCAGCGTTGGGACAGGACACAATCAGCCCCAGCATTTT